This T cell receptor beta chain was profiled in a study of OX40 agonist ivuxolimab in advanced cancers. Whole-study context: Patients in the trial were receiving intravenous ivuxolimab every 2 weeks, at doses of 0.01 to 10 mg/kg. People who had prior anti-PD-1, anti-PD-L1 or anti-CTLA-4 therapy could take part, and around 43% had some.

The sample holds a few counts of this clone. The antigen remains unidentified. TCRdb's table, derived via immunoSEQ multiplex PCR, lists solely in-frame clones and lacks some. The table includes tens of thousands of clones, about 88% detected once. Per the germline V gene, CDR1 is SGHDT and CDR2 is YYEEEE. The CDR3 covers 12 residues. Trimming cost V 0 bases and J 6 bases, with 4 bases left between them. Study-level results: Researchers did not establish what antigens the expanded peripheral T cells target.

V is TRBV5-6 and J is TRBJ1-5, with D hard to call. This specimen consisted of CD4+ or CD8+ T cells sorted from blood, obtained in a trial of the OX40 agonist ivuxolimab. The sequence came from an adult with an advanced solid tumor such as melanoma, head and neck, liver or kidney cancer. This CDR3 reads CASSLGAQPQHF. CDR3 bases: TGTGCCAGCAGCTTGGGGGCTCAGCCCCAGCATTTT.